This T cell receptor (beta chain) stems from a study of T cells in Graves' hyperthyroidism and ophthalmopathy. Study-level points and caveats: In simple terms, a model built on 13 V-J features told ophthalmopathy apart from stable hyperthyroidism. Blood also held most thyroid clonotypes expanded beyond 0.001. Progression to ophthalmopathy was predicted a median of about 6.6 months early.

TCR beta CDR3 sequences were amplified from RNA transcripts. First-round RT-PCR targeting the TCR CDR3 was performed with the HTBI primer set. One entry per CDR3 protein, called by TCRdb with MiXCR from the multiplex PCR reads. In the table there are 350,000 to 400,000 distinct CDR3 sequences, 19% of which are singletons. This sample holds PBMCs from about 10 ml fresh peripheral blood. This clonotype was counted ten times or more. The antigen is unknown. The CDR3 consists of 14 residues. CDR1 and CDR2 from the germline V gene are SNHLY and FYNNEI. V gave up 1 base and J gave up 5 bases, with 11 bases separating them.

This TCR derives from a woman aged 18-29 years with Graves' hyperthyroidism. Sequencing was performed on blood. The chain links TRBV2 to TRBJ2-5; a possible D gene is TRBD2 (5 bases). CDR3 protein: CASSEESGFETQYF. For the CDR3, the DNA is TGTGCCAGCAGTGAAGAGTCGGGATTTGAGACCCAGTACTTC.